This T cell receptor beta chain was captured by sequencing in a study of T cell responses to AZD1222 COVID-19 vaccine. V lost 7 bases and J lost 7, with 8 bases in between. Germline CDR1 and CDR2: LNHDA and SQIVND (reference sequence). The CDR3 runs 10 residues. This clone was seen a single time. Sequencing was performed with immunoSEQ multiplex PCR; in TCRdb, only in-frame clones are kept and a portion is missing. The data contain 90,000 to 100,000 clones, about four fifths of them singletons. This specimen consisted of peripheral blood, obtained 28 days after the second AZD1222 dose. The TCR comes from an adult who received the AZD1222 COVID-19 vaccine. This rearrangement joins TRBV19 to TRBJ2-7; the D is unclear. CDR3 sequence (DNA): TGTGCCAGTATTCGACGGGAGCAGTACTTC. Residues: CASIRREQYF. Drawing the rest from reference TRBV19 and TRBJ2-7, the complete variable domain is DGGITQSPKYLFRKEGQNVTLSCEQNLNHDAMYWYRQDPGQGLRLIYYSQIVNDFQKGDIAEGYSVSREKKESFPLTVTSAQKNPTAFYLCASIRREQYFGPGTRLTVT.